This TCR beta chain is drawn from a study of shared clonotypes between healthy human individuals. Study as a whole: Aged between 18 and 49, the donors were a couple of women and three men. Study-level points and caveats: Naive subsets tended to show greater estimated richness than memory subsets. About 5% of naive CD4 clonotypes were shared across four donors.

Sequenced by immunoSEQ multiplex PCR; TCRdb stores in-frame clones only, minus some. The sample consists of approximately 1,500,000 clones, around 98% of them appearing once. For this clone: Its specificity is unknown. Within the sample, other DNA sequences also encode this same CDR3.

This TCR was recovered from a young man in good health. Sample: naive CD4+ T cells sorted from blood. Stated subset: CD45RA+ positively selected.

CDR3 protein: CASSLTSGSYEQYF. The CDR3 bases are TGCGCCAGCAGCTTGACTAGCGGGAGTTACGAGCAGTACTTC. The rearrangement uses TRBV5-1 and TRBJ2-7; 11 bases align to TRBD2. This CDR3 contains 14 residues. Germline V gives CDR1 SGHRS, CDR2 YFSETQ. The J segment lost 4 bases and the V segment lost 1 base, leaving 1 base of the junction unmatched.